A single sample gave rise to the 5 T cell receptor beta chains below, sequenced in a study of post-analysis software for immune sequencing data. Study findings and constraints: In patients, about 5 TRBV segments were more frequent than in controls, with TRBV5-6, TRBV5-1 and TRBV20-1 among them.

Their recognized antigens are unknown. Unique molecular identifiers were present in the TCR beta cDNA libraries. Each CDR3 protein is one row after TCRdb ran MiXCR on the PCR reads. The sample has approximately 690,000 distinct CDR3 sequences; approximately 59% are singletons. The sample taken for sequencing was blood. These receptors were obtained from a girl aged 2 to 9 with multiple sclerosis.

V gene TRBV18 combines with J gene TRBJ1-5; D unresolved. From germline, CDR1 is KGHSH and CDR2 LQKENI. CDR3 length: 15 residues. The V end was cut by 3 bases, the J end by 1 base, with 10 bases between. Here the CDR3 DNA reads TGTGCCAGCTCACCTCCGGGAGCGAGCAATCAGCCCCAGCATTTT. This gives the protein CASSPPGASNQPQHF.

The V and J genes are TRBV29-1 and TRBJ2-7; 7 bases line up with TRBD2. CDR3 size: 17 residues. After removal of 1 base from V and 3 bases from J, the junction contained 15 bases not matched to a gene. Per germline, CDR1 SQVTM and CDR2 ANQGSEA. The CDR3 DNA sequence: TGCAGCGTTGAAGGTGCTAGCGGTTCTTTAAGTCGCTACGAGCAGTACTTC. It specifies CSVEGASGSLSRYEQYF.

The chain carries TRBV20-1 and TRBJ2-1; 7 bases are shared with TRBD2. The CDR3 is 15 amino acids. The ends lost 0 bases at V and 2 bases at J; junction bases unmatched: 4. CDR1 is DFQATT and CDR2 is SNEGSKA in the germline V gene (reference sequence). DNA for the CDR3: TGCAGTGCTAGAGAAAGCGGGATTACCTACAATGAGCAGTTCTTC. It translates to CSARESGITYNEQFF.

This clonotype has more than one count but fewer than ten. The chain's CDR3 is CASSQVGTGSDNEQFF. CDR3 nucleotides: TGCGCCAGCAGCCAAGTAGGGACAGGGAGCGACAATGAGCAGTTCTTC. The rearrangement links TRBV4-3 to TRBJ2-1, with 9 bases that match TRBD1. The germline CDR1 and CDR2 sequences are LGHNA and YSLEER. Germline trimming cut 1 base from V and 5 bases from J; bases unmatched to any gene: 6. This CDR3 is built from 16 residues.

This clonotype was observed a handful of times. The rearrangement joins TRBV10-3 to TRBJ2-1; D perhaps matches TRBD1 (5 bases). This CDR3 region has 15 residues. Germline V CDR1 and CDR2: ENHRY, SYGVKD. The V and J ends lost 3 bases and 7 bases respectively, with 16 bases between them. DNA of the CDR3: TGTGCCATCAGTGACGGGCAGGCCTCAGGGAATGAGCAGTTCTTC. As protein: CAISDGQASGNEQFF.